A selection of T cell receptor beta chains follows, all from one sample in a study of blood T cell repertoires in COVID-19. Method: immunoSEQ multiplex PCR; TCRdb's copy keeps in-frame clones and lacks some. The data contain about 250,000 clones, 85% of them singletons. The sequenced material came from PBMCs or T cells enriched from blood (not recorded which). Receptors originate from a woman in her 50s with acute COVID-19. Each CDR3 is given with its conserved first and last residue. A D gene is named only where the DNA matches it firmly. Part of the rows lack a size; the others show once, few, many or a class for expanded clones.

j_call v_call d_call clone_size cdr3_aa cdr3_nt
TRBJ1-1 TRBV4-1 . . CASSQERIHGAFF TGCGCCAGCAGCCAAGAACGCATCCACGGGGCTTTCTTT
TRBJ1-1 TRBV30 . . CAWSVGRGTEAFF TGTGCCTGGAGTGTAGGGAGGGGGACTGAAGCTTTCTTT
TRBJ2-4 TRBV20-1 . . CSAPLGNIQYF TGCAGTGCACCTCTCGGTAACATTCAGTACTTC
TRBJ2-1 TRBV5-1 TRBD1 . CASSLIGGQYNEQFF TGCGCCAGCAGCTTGATTGGGGGACAGTACAATGAGCAGTTCTTC
TRBJ1-2 TRBV7-8 . . CASSSGGVKGYTF TGTGCCAGCAGCTCGGGCGGGGTTAAAGGCTACACCTTC
TRBJ2-1 TRBV19 . . CASSPDGGRFHEQFF TGTGCCAGTAGCCCGGATGGGGGGAGATTTCATGAGCAGTTCTTC
TRBJ1-6 TRBV19 . . CASTGFDNSPLHF TGTGCCAGTACGGGTTTTGATAATTCACCCCTCCACTTT
TRBJ2-7 TRBV5-1 TRBD2 . CASSGGTGTSYEQYF TGCGCCAGCAGCGGTGGGACCGGGACTAGCTACGAGCAGTACTTC
TRBJ2-7 TRBV27 TRBD2 . CASSSGGPSGGYYEQYF TGTGCCAGCAGTTCCGGTGGGCCTAGCGGGGGCTACTACGAGCAGTACTTC
TRBJ2-3 TRBV5-4 . . CASSSWGVADTQYF TGTGCCAGCAGCTCATGGGGAGTCGCGGATACGCAGTATTTT
TRBJ1-2 TRBV6-1 . . CASSEPPTPFF TGTGCCAGCAGTGAACCACCGACACCTTTCTTC
TRBJ1-1 TRBV29-1 . . CSVDSRLGNTEAFF TGCAGCGTTGACTCGAGACTGGGGAACACTGAAGCTTTCTTT
TRBJ2-1 TRBV9 TRBD1 . CASSITGTVAYNEQFF TGTGCCAGCAGCATAACCGGGACAGTTGCCTACAATGAGCAGTTCTTC
TRBJ2-4 TRBV5-4 . . CASRSQGAKNIQYF TGTGCCAGCAGGTCCCAGGGGGCCAAAAACATTCAGTACTTC
TRBJ1-1 TRBV11-2 . . CASSTVRGTPEAFF TGTGCCAGCAGCACGGTAAGGGGCACCCCTGAAGCTTTCTTT
TRBJ1-6 TRBV7-8 . . CASSPQAGLNSPLHF TGTGCCAGCAGCCCCCAAGCAGGGCTTAATTCACCCCTCCACTTT
TRBJ2-1 TRBV30 TRBD2 . CAWSVRTSGGSGNEQFF TGTGCCTGGAGTGTAAGAACTAGCGGGGGTTCGGGGAATGAGCAGTTCTTC
TRBJ1-1 TRBV6-2/TRBV6-3 . . CASSYGRVNTEAFF TGTGCCAGCAGTTATGGCAGGGTGAACACTGAAGCTTTCTTT
TRBJ1-2 TRBV6-1 TRBD1 . CASSEEGQGIGGYTF TGTGCCAGCAGTGAAGAGGGACAGGGGATTGGGGGCTACACCTTC
TRBJ1-2 TRBV12-3/TRBV12-4 . once CASSSPGYGYTF TGTGCCAGCAGTTCCCCAGGCTATGGCTACACCTTC
TRBJ1-3 TRBV7-2 . . CASSLAHRSSGNTIYF TGTGCCAGCAGCTTAGCGCACAGGAGCTCTGGAAACACCATATATTTT
TRBJ2-3 TRBV12-5 TRBD2 . CASGKGLAGSTDTQYF TGTGCTAGTGGAAAGGGTCTAGCGGGGAGCACAGATACGCAGTATTTT
TRBJ1-6 TRBV6-5 . . CASRKEGNSPLHF TGTGCCAGCAGGAAGGAGGGGAATTCACCCCTCCACTTT
TRBJ1-2 TRBV7-9 . . CASSLEVTQGYTF TGTGCCAGCAGCTTAGAGGTGACACAGGGCTACACCTTC
TRBJ2-1 TRBV28 TRBD2 . CASTRTSGYDNEQFF TGTGCCAGCACCCGGACTAGCGGGTACGACAATGAGCAGTTCTTC
TRBJ2-5 TRBV23-1 . . CAPTKSPGLETQYF TGCGCCCCCACGAAGAGTCCGGGGTTGGAGACCCAGTACTTC
TRBJ1-1 TRBV2 . . CASSESGFTEAFF TGTGCCAGCAGTGAATCAGGGTTCACTGAAGCTTTCTTT
TRBJ1-1 TRBV5-1 . once CASSARDITEAFF TGCGCCAGCAGCGCTCGGGACATCACTGAAGCTTTCTTT
TRBJ2-7 TRBV9 . once CASNAGLRDYEQYF TGTGCCAGCAACGCGGGGTTACGGGACTACGAGCAGTACTTC
TRBJ2-3 TRBV9 TRBD2 few CASSNPTIAGGQRTDTQYF TGTGCCAGCAGCAATCCAACAATAGCGGGGGGGCAACGCACAGATACGCAGTATTTT
TRBJ2-5 TRBV5-4 TRBD2 . CASSLELAGVETQYF TGTGCCAGCAGCTTGGAGCTAGCGGGGGTAGAGACCCAGTACTTC
TRBJ1-5 TRBV18 . . CASSPTDNQPQHF TGTGCCAGCTCACCAACAGACAATCAGCCCCAGCATTTT
TRBJ2-1 TRBV24-1 . . CATSDPPVTVSPQQFF TGTGCCACCAGCGATCCCCCTGTGACAGTTTCACCTCAGCAGTTCTTC
TRBJ2-7 TRBV6-5 TRBD1 few CASTGTGPTEQYF TGTGCCAGCACCGGGACAGGGCCAACCGAGCAGTACTTC
TRBJ1-1 TRBV18 TRBD1 . CASSPLGQGATEAFF TGTGCCAGCTCACCACTCGGACAGGGGGCCACTGAAGCTTTCTTT
TRBJ2-3 TRBV23-1 . . CASNPTNSRGSATDTQYF TGCGCCAGCAACCCAACGAACAGCCGAGGGTCCGCCACAGATACGCAGTATTTT
TRBJ2-3 TRBV20-1 TRBD2 . CSASGLAGGPVADTQYF TGCAGTGCTAGTGGACTAGCGGGGGGCCCCGTTGCAGATACGCAGTATTTT
TRBJ2-5 TRBV6-2/TRBV6-3 . . CASSYGGAGWETQYF TGTGCCAGCAGTTACGGCGGCGCGGGGTGGGAGACCCAGTACTTC
TRBJ1-2 TRBV7-6 . . CASSLGVERYGYTF TGTGCCAGCAGCTTAGGGGTAGAGCGTTATGGCTACACCTTC
TRBJ2-7 TRBV18 . . CASSPPTGTYEQYF TGTGCCAGCTCACCCCCGACAGGAACCTACGAGCAGTACTTC
TRBJ1-2 TRBV19 . . CASRQGPYGYTF TGTGCCAGTAGACAGGGACCCTATGGCTACACCTTC
TRBJ1-2 TRBV10-3 . few CAISETVNYGYTF TGTGCCATCAGTGAGACGGTCAACTATGGCTACACCTTC